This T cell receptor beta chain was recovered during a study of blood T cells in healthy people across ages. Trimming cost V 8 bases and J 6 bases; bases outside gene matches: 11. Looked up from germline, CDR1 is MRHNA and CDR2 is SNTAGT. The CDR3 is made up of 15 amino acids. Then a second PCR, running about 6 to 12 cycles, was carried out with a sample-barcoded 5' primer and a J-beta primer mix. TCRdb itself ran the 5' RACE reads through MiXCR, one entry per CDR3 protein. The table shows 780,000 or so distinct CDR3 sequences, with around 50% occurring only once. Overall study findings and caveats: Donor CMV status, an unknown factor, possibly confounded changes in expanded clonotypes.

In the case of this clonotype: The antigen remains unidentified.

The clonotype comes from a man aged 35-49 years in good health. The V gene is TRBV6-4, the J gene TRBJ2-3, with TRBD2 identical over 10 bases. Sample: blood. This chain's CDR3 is CASRRTSGIGDTQYF. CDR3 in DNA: TGTGCCAGCCGAAGGACTAGCGGTATAGGGGATACGCAGTATTTT.